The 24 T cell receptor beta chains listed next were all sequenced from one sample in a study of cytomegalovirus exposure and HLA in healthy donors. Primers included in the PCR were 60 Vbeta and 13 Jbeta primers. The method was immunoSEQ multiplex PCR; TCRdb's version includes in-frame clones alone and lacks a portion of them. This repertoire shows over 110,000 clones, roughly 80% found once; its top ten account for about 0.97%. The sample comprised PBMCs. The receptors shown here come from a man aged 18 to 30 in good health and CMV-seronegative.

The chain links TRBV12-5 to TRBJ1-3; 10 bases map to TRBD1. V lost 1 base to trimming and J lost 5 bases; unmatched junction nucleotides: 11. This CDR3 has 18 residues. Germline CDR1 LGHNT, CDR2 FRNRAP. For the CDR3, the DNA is TGTGCTAGTGGTTTGGGGGGGTCGGGACAGGGGTCGCGAAACACCATATATTTT. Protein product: CASGLGGSGQGSRNTIYF.

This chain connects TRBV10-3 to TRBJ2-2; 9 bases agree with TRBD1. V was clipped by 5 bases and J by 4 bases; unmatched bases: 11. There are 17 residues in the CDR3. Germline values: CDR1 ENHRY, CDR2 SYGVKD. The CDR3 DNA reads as TGTGCCATCAGTAAGGGGCCCGTGACAGGGGGCACCGGGGAGCTGTTTTTT. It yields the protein CAISKGPVTGGTGELFF.

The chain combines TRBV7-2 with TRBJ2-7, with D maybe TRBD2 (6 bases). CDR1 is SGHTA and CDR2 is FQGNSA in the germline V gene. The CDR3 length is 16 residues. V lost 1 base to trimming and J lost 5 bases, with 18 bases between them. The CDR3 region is CASSLGRGTGVNEQYF. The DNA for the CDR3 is TGTGCCAGCAGCTTAGGTCGCGGGACGGGGGTGAACGAGCAGTACTTC. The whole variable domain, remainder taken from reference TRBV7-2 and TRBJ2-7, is GAGVSQSPSNKVTEKGKDVELRCDPISGHTALYWYRQSLGQGLEFLIYFQGNSAPDKSGLPSDRFSAERTGGSVSTLTIQRTQQEDSAVYLCASSLGRGTGVNEQYFGPGTRLTVT.

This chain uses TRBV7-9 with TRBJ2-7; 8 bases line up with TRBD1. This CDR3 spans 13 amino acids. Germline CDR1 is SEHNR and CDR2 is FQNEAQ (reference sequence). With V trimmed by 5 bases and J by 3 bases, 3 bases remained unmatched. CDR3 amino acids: CASSPGTGYEQYF. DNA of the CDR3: TGTGCCAGCAGCCCTGGGACAGGCTACGAGCAGTACTTC.

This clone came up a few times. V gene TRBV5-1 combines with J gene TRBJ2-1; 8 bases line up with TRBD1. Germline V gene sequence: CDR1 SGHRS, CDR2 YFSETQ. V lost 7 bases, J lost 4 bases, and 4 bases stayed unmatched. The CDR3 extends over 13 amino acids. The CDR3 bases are TGCGCCAGCGGGGACAGGCGTTACAATGAGCAGTTCTTC. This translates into CASGDRRYNEQFF.

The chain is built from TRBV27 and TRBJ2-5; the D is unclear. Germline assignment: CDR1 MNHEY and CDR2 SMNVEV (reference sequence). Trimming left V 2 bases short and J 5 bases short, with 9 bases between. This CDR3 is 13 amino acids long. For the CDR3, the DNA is TGTGCCAGCAGTTTAACCGTCCGGGAGACCCAGTACTTC. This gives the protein CASSLTVRETQYF.

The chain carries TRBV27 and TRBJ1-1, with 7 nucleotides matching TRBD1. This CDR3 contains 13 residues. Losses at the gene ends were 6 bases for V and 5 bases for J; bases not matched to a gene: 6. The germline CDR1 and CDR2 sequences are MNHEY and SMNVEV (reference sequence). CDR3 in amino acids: CASRKTGVTEAFF. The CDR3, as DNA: TGTGCCAGCAGAAAAACAGGGGTAACTGAAGCTTTCTTT.

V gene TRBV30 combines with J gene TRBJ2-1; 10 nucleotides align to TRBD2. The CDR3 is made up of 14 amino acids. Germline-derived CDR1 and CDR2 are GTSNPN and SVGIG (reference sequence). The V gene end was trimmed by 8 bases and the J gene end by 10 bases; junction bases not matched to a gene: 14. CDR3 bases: TGTGCCGGAGCGGGGGGGCCATGGTCAGGAGAGCAGTTCTTC. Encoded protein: CAGAGGPWSGEQFF.

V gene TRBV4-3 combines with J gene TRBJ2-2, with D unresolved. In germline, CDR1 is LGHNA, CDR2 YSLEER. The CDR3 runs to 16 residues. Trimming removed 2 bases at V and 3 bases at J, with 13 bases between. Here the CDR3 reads CASSQKLEWYTGELFF. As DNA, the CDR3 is TGCGCCAGCAGCCAAAAGCTAGAATGGTACACCGGGGAGCTGTTTTTT.

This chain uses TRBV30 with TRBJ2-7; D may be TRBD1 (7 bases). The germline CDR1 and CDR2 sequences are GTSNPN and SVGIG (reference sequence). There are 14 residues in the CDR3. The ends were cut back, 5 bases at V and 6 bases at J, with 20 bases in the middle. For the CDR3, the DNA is TGTGCCTGGGTGGCGGGGTCACAGGGGTCCGAGCAGTACTTC. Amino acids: CAWVAGSQGSEQYF.

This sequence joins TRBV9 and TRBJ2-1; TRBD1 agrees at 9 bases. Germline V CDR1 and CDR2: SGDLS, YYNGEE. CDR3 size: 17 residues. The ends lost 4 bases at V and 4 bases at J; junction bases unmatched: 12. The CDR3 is CASSPGQGPLTYNEQFF. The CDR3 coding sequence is TGTGCCAGCAGCCCAGGACAGGGGCCCCTGACGTACAATGAGCAGTTCTTC. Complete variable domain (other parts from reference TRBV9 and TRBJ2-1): DSGVTQTPKHLITATGQRVTLRCSPRSGDLSVYWYQQSLDQGLQFLIQYYNGEERAKGNILERFSAQQFPDLHSELNLSSLELGDSALYFCASSPGQGPLTYNEQFFGPGTRLTVL.

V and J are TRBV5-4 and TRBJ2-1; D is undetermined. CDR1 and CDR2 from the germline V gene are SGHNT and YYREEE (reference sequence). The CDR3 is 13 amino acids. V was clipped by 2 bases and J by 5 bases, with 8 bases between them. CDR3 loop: CASSFTLDNEQFF. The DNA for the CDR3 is TGTGCCAGCAGCTTTACTCTGGACAATGAGCAGTTCTTC.

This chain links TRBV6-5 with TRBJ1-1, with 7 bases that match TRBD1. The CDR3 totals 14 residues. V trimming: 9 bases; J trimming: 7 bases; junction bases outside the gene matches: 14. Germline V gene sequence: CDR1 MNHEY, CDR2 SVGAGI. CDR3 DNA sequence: TGTGCCAGTCCCCAGGAATTGGGACAGAATGAAGCTTTCTTT. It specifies CASPQELGQNEAFF.

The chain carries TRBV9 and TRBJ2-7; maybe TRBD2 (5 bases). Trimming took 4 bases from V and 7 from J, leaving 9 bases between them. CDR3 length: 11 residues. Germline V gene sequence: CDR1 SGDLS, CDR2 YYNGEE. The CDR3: CASSSGGEQYF. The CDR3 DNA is TGTGCCAGCAGCTCAGGCGGGGAGCAGTACTTC.

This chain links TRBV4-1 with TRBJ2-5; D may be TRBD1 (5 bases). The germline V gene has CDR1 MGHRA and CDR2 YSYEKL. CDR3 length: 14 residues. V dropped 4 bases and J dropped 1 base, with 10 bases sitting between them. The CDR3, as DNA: TGCGCCAGCAGCCTCTGGACATTCCAAGAGACCCAGTACTTC. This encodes CASSLWTFQETQYF.

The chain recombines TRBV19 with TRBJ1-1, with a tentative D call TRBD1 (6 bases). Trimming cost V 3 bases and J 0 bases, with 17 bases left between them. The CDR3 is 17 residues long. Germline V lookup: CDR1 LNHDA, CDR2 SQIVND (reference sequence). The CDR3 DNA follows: TGTGCCAGTAGTATGGTTCGAAGGGGGAAAATGAACACTGAAGCTTTCTTT. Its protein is CASSMVRRGKMNTEAFF.

The CDR3, as DNA: TGTGCCAGCAGCTTCGCCGGGGGGCAAAGCAACGAGCAGTACTTC. Translating it yields CASSFAGGQSNEQYF. The genes are TRBV9 and TRBJ2-7; a possible D gene is TRBD2 (7 bases). CDR1 is SGDLS, CDR2 YYNGEE, per germline. The CDR3 spans 15 residues. V lost 4 bases to trimming and J lost 5 bases, with 19 bases between them.

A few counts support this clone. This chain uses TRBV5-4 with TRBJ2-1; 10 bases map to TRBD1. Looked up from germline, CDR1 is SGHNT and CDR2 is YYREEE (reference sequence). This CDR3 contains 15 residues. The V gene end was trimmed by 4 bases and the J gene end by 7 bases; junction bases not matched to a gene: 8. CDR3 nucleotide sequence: TGTGCCAGCAGCGTCCGACAGGGGGCTCAGAATGAGCAGTTCTTC. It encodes CASSVRQGAQNEQFF.

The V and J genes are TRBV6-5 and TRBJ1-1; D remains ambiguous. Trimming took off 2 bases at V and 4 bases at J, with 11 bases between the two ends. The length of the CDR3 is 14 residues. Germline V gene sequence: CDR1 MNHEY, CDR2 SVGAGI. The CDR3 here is CASSYGRTVTEAFF. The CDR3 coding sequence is TGTGCCAGCAGTTACGGGAGGACGGTCACTGAAGCTTTCTTT.

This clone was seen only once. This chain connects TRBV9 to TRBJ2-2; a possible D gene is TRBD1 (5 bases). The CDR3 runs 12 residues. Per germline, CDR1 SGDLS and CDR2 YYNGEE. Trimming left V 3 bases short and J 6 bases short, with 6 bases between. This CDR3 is CASSAGSGELFF. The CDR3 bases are TGTGCCAGCAGCGCAGGGTCCGGGGAGCTGTTTTTT.

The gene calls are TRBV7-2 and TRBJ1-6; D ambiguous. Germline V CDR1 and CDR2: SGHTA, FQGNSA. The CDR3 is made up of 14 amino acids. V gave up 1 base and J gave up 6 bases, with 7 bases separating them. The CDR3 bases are TGTGCCAGCAGCTTAGGCTACAGTAATTCACCCCTCCACTTT. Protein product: CASSLGYSNSPLHF. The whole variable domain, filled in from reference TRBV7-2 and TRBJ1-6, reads GAGVSQSPSNKVTEKGKDVELRCDPISGHTALYWYRQSLGQGLEFLIYFQGNSAPDKSGLPSDRFSAERTGGSVSTLTIQRTQQEDSAVYLCASSLGYSNSPLHFGNGTRLTVT.

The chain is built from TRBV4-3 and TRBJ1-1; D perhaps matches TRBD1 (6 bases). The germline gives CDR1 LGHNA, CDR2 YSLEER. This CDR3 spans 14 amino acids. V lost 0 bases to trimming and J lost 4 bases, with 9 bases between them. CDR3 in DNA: TGCGCCAGCAGCCAAGAAGTCAGGGGCACTGAAGCTTTCTTT. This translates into CASSQEVRGTEAFF.

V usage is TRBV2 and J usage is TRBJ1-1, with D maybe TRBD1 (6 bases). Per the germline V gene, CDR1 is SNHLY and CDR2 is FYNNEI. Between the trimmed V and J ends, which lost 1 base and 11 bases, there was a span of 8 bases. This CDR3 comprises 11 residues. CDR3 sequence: CASSEDRVAFF. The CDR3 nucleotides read TGTGCCAGCAGTGAAGACAGGGTGGCTTTCTTT.

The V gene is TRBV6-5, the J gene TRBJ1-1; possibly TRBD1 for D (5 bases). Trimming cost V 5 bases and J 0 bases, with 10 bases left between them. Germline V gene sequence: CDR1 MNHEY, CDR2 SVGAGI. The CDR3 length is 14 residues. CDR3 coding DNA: TGTGCCAGCAGTCTCAGGGTAATGAACACTGAAGCTTTCTTT. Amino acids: CASSLRVMNTEAFF.